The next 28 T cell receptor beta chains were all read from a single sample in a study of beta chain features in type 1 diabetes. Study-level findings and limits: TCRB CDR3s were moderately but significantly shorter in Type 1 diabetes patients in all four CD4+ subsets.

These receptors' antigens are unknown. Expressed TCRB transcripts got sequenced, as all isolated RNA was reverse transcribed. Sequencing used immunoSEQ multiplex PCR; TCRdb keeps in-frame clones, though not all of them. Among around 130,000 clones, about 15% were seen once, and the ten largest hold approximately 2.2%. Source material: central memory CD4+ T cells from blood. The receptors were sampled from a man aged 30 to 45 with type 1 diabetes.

CDR3 sequence: CATSRDQGAGSYEQYF. The CDR3 bases are TGTGCCACCAGCAGAGATCAGGGAGCCGGGTCCTACGAGCAGTACTTC. V usage is TRBV15 and J usage is TRBJ2-5, with D possibly called TRBD1 or TRBD2 (5 bases each). The J call may not be correct, given that the DNA end is closer to TRBJ2-7. The CDR3 loop spans 16 amino acids. Germline assignment: CDR1 LNHNV and CDR2 YYDKDF (reference sequence).

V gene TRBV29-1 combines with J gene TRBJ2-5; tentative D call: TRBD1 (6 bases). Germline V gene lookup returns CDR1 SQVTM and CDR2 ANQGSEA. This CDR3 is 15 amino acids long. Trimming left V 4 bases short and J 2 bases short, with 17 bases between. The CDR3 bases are TGCAGCGTTGTGGACGGGCTGGGGGCGCAAGAGACCCAGTACTTC. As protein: CSVVDGLGAQETQYF.

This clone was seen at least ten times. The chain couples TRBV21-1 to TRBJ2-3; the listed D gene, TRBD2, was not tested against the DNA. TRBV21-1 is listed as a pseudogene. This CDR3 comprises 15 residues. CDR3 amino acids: CASSKAGSGGDTQYF. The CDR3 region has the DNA TGTGCCAGCAGCAAAGCCGGTAGCGGGGGAGATACGCAGTATTTT.

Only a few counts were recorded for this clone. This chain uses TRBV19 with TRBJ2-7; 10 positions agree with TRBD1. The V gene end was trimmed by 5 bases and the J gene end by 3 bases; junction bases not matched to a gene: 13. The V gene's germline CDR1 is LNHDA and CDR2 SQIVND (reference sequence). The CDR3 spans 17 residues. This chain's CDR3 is CASSYSVPGQGNYEQYF. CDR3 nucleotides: TGTGCCAGTAGTTATTCCGTTCCGGGACAGGGGAACTACGAGCAGTACTTC.

The CDR3 sequence is CASSVGTGGNQPQHF. Here the CDR3 DNA reads TGTGCCAGCAGTGTCGGAACAGGGGGCAATCAGCCCCAGCATTTT. The genes are TRBV2 and TRBJ1-5; TRBD1 aligns across 7 bases. V lost 4 bases, J lost 2 bases, and 5 bases stayed unmatched. The CDR3 has 15 amino acids. Germline V gene sequence: CDR1 SNHLY, CDR2 FYNNEI.

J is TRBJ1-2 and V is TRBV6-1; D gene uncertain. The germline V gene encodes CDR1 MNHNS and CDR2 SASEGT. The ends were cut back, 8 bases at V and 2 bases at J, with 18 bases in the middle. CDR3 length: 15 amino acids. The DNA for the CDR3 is TGTGCCAGCTTTCCGGGCCAGGTCCCAAACTATGGCTACACCTTC. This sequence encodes CASFPGQVPNYGYTF.

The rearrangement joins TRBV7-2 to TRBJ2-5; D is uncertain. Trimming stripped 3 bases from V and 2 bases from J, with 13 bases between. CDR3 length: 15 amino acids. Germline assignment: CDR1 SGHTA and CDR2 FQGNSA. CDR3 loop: CASSFSLWGQETQYF. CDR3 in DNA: TGTGCCAGCAGCTTTAGTTTGTGGGGTCAAGAGACCCAGTACTTC.

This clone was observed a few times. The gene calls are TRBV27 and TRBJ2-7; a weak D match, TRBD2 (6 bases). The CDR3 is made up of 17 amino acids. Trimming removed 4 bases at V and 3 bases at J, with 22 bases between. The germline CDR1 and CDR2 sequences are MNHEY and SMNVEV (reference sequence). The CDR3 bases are TGTGCCAGCAGTTCCCCGACACGCGGAGGGTCGGTCTACGAGCAGTACTTC. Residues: CASSSPTRGGSVYEQYF.

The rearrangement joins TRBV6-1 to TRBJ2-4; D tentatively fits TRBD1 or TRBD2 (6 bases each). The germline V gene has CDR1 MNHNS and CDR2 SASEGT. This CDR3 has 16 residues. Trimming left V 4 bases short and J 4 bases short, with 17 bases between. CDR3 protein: CASSAWGAIEKNIQYF. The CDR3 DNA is TGTGCCAGCAGTGCATGGGGGGCGATTGAGAAAAACATTCAGTACTTC.

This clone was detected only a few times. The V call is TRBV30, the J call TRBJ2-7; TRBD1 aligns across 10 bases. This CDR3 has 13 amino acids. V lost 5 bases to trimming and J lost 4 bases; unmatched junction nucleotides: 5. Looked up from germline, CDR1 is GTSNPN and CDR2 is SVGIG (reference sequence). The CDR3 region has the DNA TGTGCCTGGGCCGGGACAGGGGTGTACGAGCAGTACTTC. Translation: CAWAGTGVYEQYF. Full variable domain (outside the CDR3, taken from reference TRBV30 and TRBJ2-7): SQTIHQWPATLVQPVGSPLSLECTVEGTSNPNLYWYRQAAGRGLQLLFYSVGIGQISSEVPQNLSASRPQDRQFILSSKKLLLSDSGFYLCAWAGTGVYEQYFGPGTRLTVT.

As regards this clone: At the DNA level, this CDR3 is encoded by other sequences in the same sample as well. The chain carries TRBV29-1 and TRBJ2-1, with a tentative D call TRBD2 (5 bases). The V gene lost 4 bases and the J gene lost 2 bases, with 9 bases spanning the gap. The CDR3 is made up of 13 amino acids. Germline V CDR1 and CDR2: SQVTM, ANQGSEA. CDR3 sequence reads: CSVARTAYNEQFF. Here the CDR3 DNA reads TGCAGCGTTGCGAGGACTGCCTACAATGAGCAGTTCTTC.

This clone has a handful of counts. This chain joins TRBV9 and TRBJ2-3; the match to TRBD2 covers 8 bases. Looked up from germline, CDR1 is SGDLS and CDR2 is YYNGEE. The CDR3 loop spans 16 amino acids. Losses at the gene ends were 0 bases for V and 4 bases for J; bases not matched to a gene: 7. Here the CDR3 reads CASSVATGGLADTQYF. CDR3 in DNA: TGTGCCAGCAGCGTAGCTACGGGAGGGCTCGCAGATACGCAGTATTTT.

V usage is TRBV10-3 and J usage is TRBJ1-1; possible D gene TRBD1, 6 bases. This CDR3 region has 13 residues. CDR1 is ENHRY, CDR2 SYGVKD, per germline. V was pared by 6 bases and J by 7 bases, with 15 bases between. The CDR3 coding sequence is TGTGCCATCAGGTTGGAGGGAGGGGGTGAAGCTTTCTTT. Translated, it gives CAIRLEGGGEAFF.

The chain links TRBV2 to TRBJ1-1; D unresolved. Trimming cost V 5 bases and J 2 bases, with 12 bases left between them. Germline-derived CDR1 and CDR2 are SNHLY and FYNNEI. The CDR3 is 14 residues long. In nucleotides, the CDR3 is TGTGCCAGCAGTACCCTGACGGGAAACACTGAAGCTTTCTTT. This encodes CASSTLTGNTEAFF.

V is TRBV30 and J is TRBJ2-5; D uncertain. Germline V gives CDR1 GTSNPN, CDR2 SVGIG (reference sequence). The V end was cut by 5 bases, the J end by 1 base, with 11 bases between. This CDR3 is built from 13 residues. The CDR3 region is CAWQRSFQETQYF. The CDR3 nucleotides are TGTGCCTGGCAGAGGAGTTTCCAAGAGACCCAGTACTTC.

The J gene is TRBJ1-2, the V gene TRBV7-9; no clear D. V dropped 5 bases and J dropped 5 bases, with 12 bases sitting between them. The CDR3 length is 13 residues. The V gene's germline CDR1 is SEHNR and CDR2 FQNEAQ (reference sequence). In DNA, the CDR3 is TGTGCCAGCAGCCAAGATATGGGTTATGGCTACACCTTC. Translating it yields CASSQDMGYGYTF.

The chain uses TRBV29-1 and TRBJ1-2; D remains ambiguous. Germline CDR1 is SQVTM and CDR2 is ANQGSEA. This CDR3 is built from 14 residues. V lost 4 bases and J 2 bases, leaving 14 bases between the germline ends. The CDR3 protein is CSVAGGPENYGYTF. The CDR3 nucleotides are TGCAGCGTTGCAGGCGGTCCCGAGAACTATGGCTACACCTTC.

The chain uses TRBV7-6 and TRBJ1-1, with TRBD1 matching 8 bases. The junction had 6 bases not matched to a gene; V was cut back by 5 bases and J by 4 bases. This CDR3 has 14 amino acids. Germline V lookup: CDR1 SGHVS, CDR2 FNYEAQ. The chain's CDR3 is CASSPRQGATEAFF. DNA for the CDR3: TGTGCCAGCAGCCCGCGGCAGGGGGCCACTGAAGCTTTCTTT.

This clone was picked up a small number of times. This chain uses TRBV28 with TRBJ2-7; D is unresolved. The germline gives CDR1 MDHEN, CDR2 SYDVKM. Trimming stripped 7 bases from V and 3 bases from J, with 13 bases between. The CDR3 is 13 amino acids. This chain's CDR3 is CASNPSQVYEQYF. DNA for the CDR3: TGTGCCAGCAATCCATCCCAGGTCTACGAGCAGTACTTC.

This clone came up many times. The CDR3 loop reads CASSQESSGDTGELFF. The CDR3 DNA reads TGTGCCAGCAGCCAAGAATCTAGCGGGGACACCGGGGAGCTGTTTTTT. The chain is built from TRBV4-2 and TRBJ2-2, with TRBD2 matching 9 bases. Germline loops: CDR1 LGHNA, CDR2 YNFKEQ. V dropped 0 bases and J dropped 3; count of bases not matched to a gene: 2. The CDR3 loop spans 16 amino acids.

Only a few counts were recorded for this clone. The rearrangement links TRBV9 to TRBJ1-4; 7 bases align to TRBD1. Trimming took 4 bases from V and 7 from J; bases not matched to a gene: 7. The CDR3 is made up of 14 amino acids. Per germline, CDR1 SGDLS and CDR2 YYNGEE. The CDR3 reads CASSQGQGGEKLFF. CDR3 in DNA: TGTGCCAGCAGCCAGGGGCAGGGGGGTGAAAAACTGTTTTTT.

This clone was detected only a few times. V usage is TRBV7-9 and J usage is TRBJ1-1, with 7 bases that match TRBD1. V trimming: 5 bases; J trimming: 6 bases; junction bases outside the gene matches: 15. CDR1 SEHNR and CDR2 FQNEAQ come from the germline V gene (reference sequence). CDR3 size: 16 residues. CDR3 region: CASSEGGPYRGPEAFF. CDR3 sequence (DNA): TGTGCCAGCAGCGAGGGGGGCCCCTACAGGGGACCTGAAGCTTTCTTT.

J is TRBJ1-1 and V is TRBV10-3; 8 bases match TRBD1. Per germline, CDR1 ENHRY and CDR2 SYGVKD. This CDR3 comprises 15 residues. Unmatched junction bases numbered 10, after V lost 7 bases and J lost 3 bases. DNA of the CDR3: TGTGCCATCACCCTGTCAGGGGGCGCCGACACTGAAGCTTTCTTT. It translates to CAITLSGGADTEAFF.

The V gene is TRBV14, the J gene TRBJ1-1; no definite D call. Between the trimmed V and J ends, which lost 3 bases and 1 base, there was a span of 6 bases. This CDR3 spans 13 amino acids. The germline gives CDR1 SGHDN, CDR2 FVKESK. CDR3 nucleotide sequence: TGTGCCAGCAGCCAGGGAGGGAACACTGAAGCTTTCTTT. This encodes CASSQGGNTEAFF.

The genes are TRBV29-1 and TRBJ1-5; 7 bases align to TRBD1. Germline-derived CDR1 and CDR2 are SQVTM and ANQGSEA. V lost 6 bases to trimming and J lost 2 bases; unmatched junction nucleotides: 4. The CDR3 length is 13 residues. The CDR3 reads CSVRGQGNQPQHF. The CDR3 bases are TGCAGCGTCCGAGGACAGGGCAATCAGCCCCAGCATTTT.

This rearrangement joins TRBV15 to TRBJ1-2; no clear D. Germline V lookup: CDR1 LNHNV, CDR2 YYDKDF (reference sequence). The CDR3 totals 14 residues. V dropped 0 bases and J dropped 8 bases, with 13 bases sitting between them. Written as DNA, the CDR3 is TGTGCCACCAGCAGAGATGAACGTCTCAAGGGCTACACCTTC. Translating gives CATSRDERLKGYTF. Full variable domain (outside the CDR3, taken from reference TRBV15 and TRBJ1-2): DAMVIQNPRYQVTQFGKPVTLSCSQTLNHNVMYWYQQKSSQAPKLLFHYYDKDFNNEADTPDNFQSRRPNTSFCFLDIRSPGLGDTAMYLCATSRDERLKGYTFGSGTRLTVV.

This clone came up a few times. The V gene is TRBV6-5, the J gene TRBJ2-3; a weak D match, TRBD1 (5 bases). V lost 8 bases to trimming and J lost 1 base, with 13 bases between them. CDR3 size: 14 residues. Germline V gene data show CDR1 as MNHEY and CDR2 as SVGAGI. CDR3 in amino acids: CASLGAPRTDTQYF. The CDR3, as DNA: TGTGCCAGCCTTGGGGCCCCTCGCACAGATACGCAGTATTTT.

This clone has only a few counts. CDR3 nucleotides: TGTGCCAGCAGTTTGTCCCGGACGCGGAACTACAATGAGCAGTTCTTC. This sequence encodes CASSLSRTRNYNEQFF. This chain joins TRBV28 and TRBJ2-1; the D is unclear. CDR1 is MDHEN and CDR2 is SYDVKM in the germline V gene. V shed 3 bases and J shed 3 bases, with 15 bases lying between them. The CDR3 is made up of 16 amino acids. The whole variable domain, remainder taken from reference TRBV28 and TRBJ2-1, is DVKVTQSSRYLVKRTGEKVFLECVQDMDHENMFWYRQDPGLGLRLIYFSYDVKMKEKGDIPEGYSVSREKKERFSLILESASTNQTSMYLCASSLSRTRNYNEQFFGPGTRLTVL.